Listed here are 17 T cell receptor beta chains from one sample, sequenced in a study of T-cell memory formation after mild COVID-19. TCRdb called the 5' RACE reads again in MiXCR, with one record for every CDR3 protein. The sample contains hundreds of thousands of distinct CDR3 sequences, about 20% of which appear only once. The specimen sequenced was PBMCs or a T cell subset sorted from them (not recorded which). Receptors were obtained from an adult woman who had mild COVID-19 (a few samples of this study predate the infection). Cell type and time point are not known.

Only one count was recorded for this clonotype. The chain has TRBV7-9 and TRBJ2-7, with 13 bases lining up with TRBD2. From germline, CDR1 is SEHNR and CDR2 FQNEAQ (reference sequence). V was clipped by 1 base and J by 4 bases; unmatched bases: 4. The length of the CDR3 is 16 residues. In DNA, the CDR3 is TGTGCCAGCAGCTTAGAGGGACTAGCGGGGACTTACGAGCAGTACTTC. This codes for CASSLEGLAGTYEQYF.

This sequence joins TRBV4-2 and TRBJ2-1; TRBD2 matches 7 bases. CDR1 LGHNA and CDR2 YNFKEQ come from the germline V gene. V dropped 4 bases and J dropped 7; count of bases not matched to a gene: 7. This CDR3 contains 14 residues. The CDR3 reads CASSRGGDRNEQFF. DNA for the CDR3: TGTGCCAGCAGCCGGGGGGGGGATAGGAATGAGCAGTTCTTC.

This clonotype was seen a few times. The rearrangement joins TRBV5-6 to TRBJ2-3; D not resolved. Germline V CDR1 and CDR2: SGHDT, YYEEEE. V lost 1 base and J 2 bases, leaving 11 bases between the germline ends. This CDR3 is built from 15 residues. The CDR3 coding sequence is TGTGCCAGCAGCTTGAGTCAAGAGGACACAGATACGCAGTATTTT. Translated, it gives CASSLSQEDTDTQYF.

This clonotype was detected many times. This sequence joins TRBV12-3 or TRBV12-4 and TRBJ1-1; D may be TRBD1 (6 bases). This CDR3 region has 14 residues. V lost 3 bases and J lost 6, with 14 bases in between. CDR3 sequence (DNA): TGTGCCAGCAGTTTGAAGGGGGTCTTTGCTGAAGCTTTCTTT. Translation gives CASSLKGVFAEAFF.

The chain is built from TRBV6-5 and TRBJ2-5, with TRBD1 as a possible D gene (6 bases). The V gene lost 2 bases and the J gene lost 1 base, with 11 bases spanning the gap. CDR1 is MNHEY and CDR2 is SVGAGI in the germline V gene. The CDR3 covers 15 residues. The CDR3 reads CASSYTRQVQETQYF. CDR3 coding DNA: TGTGCCAGCAGTTACACCCGACAGGTCCAAGAGACCCAGTACTTC.

This clonotype has more than one count but fewer than ten. The gene calls are TRBV12-3 or TRBV12-4 and TRBJ2-3, with D possibly matching TRBD2 (6 bases). The V and J ends lost 3 bases and 6 bases respectively, with 16 bases between them. The CDR3 runs 15 residues. The CDR3 loop reads CASSLAGPSRDTQYF. CDR3 nucleotide sequence: TGTGCCAGCAGTTTGGCGGGGCCATCTAGGGATACGCAGTATTTT.

This clonotype was observed a handful of times. The chain joins TRBV20-1 to TRBJ2-2; D remains ambiguous. Germline lookup yields CDR1 DFQATT and CDR2 SNEGSKA (reference sequence). Between the trimmed V and J ends, which lost 6 bases and 8 bases, there was a span of 10 bases. The CDR3 runs to 11 residues. The CDR3 region has the DNA TGCAGTGCAGGGTCAGGTGGGGAGCTGTTTTTT. It specifies CSAGSGGELFF.

The chain links TRBV4-2 to TRBJ2-1, with D perhaps being TRBD1 or TRBD2 (5 bases each). There are 16 residues in the CDR3. Germline V lookup: CDR1 LGHNA, CDR2 YNFKEQ. V was clipped by 4 bases and J by 5 bases, with 18 bases between them. CDR3 sequence: CASSLIGDGINNEQFF. The CDR3 bases are TGTGCCAGCAGCCTGATAGGGGACGGCATTAACAATGAGCAGTTCTTC.

The chain joins TRBV11-2 to TRBJ2-1; 8 nucleotides agree with TRBD2. Germline V gene lookup returns CDR1 SGHAT and CDR2 FQNNGV. The ends lost 5 bases at V and 4 bases at J; junction bases unmatched: 10. This CDR3 region has 16 residues. This chain's CDR3 is CASSTLGTRLYNEQFF. The CDR3 DNA sequence: TGTGCCAGCAGCACCCTCGGGACTAGGCTGTACAATGAGCAGTTCTTC.

The V gene is TRBV7-2, the J gene TRBJ2-5; TRBD2 aligns across 13 bases. V was pared by 4 bases and J by 3 bases, with 5 bases of the junction left unmatched. The CDR3 runs to 16 residues. The germline V gene has CDR1 SGHTA and CDR2 FQGNSA. The chain's CDR3 is CASSSPGLAGKETQYF. Here the CDR3 DNA reads TGTGCCAGCAGCTCACCGGGACTAGCGGGAAAAGAGACCCAGTACTTC.

The genes are TRBV6-1 and TRBJ1-5; unclear D gene. CDR3 length: 14 amino acids. V lost 4 bases and J lost 0, with 7 bases in between. CDR1 and CDR2 (germline): MNHNS, SASEGT. The chain's CDR3 is CASSAGISNQPQHF. DNA for the CDR3: TGTGCCAGCAGTGCTGGGATTAGCAATCAGCCCCAGCATTTT.

This clonotype was seen more than once but under ten times. V is TRBV6-5 and J is TRBJ1-2, with 8 bases fitting TRBD1. The germline CDR1 and CDR2 sequences are MNHEY and SVGAGI. The CDR3 contains 15 residues. Unmatched junction bases numbered 5, after V lost 1 base and J lost 4 bases. The DNA of the CDR3 is TGTGCCAGCAGTTACTTGGACAGGGTTTCCTATGGCTACACCTTC. Protein product: CASSYLDRVSYGYTF.

There are a few counts of this clonotype. V usage is TRBV27 and J usage is TRBJ1-6, with D maybe TRBD1 (6 bases). The V end lost 5 bases, the J end lost 9 bases, and 20 bases lay between the germline ends. This CDR3 comprises 16 residues. CDR1 is MNHEY and CDR2 is SMNVEV in the germline V gene (reference sequence). The CDR3 DNA reads TGTGCCAGCAGTACTCCCGGGGGCCGGGGAGGTTCACCCCTCCACTTT. Translation: CASSTPGGRGGSPLHF.

The V and J genes are TRBV12-3 or TRBV12-4 and TRBJ2-7; TRBD1 matches at 8 bases. This CDR3 region has 17 residues. J gave up 3 bases and V 4 bases, and 14 bases lay outside the gene matches. The CDR3 nucleotides read TGTGCCAGCAGTTCGACCAGGGGGCCCGGACTTAACTACGAGCAGTACTTC. Protein: CASSSTRGPGLNYEQYF.

This clonotype was counted ten times or more. The CDR3 here is CASSSGQGAAGELFF. The DNA for the CDR3 is TGTGCCAGCAGCTCGGGACAGGGGGCTGCCGGGGAGCTGTTTTTT. The rearrangement links TRBV7-9 to TRBJ2-2; 12 bases match TRBD1. Germline loops: CDR1 SEHNR, CDR2 FQNEAQ (reference sequence). The CDR3 runs to 15 residues. V lost 4 bases and J lost 6; bases outside the gene matches: 3.

This clonotype was observed a handful of times. V usage is TRBV2 and J usage is TRBJ2-5; D is possibly TRBD1 (5 bases). Germline V CDR1 and CDR2: SNHLY, FYNNEI. This CDR3 spans 13 amino acids. Deletions cut 5 bases from V and 2 bases from J, with 9 bases between. CDR3 nucleotides: TGTGCCAGCAGTCGGACAACGCAAGAGACCCAGTACTTC. It yields the protein CASSRTTQETQYF.

This clonotype was detected a few times. This chain connects TRBV5-1 to TRBJ2-3; 7 nucleotides line up with TRBD2. The CDR3 has 14 amino acids. Trimming at V came to 4 bases and at J to 5 bases, leaving 7 bases not matched to a gene. In germline, CDR1 is SGHRS, CDR2 YFSETQ. The CDR3 protein is CASSPGGSGDTQYF. The CDR3 nucleotides are TGCGCCAGCAGCCCGGGAGGATCAGGAGATACGCAGTATTTT.